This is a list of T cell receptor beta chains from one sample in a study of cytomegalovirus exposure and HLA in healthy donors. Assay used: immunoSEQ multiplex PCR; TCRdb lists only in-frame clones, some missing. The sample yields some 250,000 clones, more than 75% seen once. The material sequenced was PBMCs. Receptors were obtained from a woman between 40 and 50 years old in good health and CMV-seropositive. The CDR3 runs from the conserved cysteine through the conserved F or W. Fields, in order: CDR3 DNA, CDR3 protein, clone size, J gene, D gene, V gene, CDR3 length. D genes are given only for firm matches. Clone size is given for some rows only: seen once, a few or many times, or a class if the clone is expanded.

DNA: TGTGCCAGCAAGCGGGCTGACAACACAGATACGCAGTATTTT
CDR3: CASKRADNTDTQYF
size: -
J: TRBJ2-3
D: -
V: TRBV2
length: 14

DNA: TGTGCCAGCAGCCCACTCGGGGGGGATGAAAAACTGTTTTTT
CDR3: CASSPLGGDEKLFF
size: -
J: TRBJ1-4
D: -
V: TRBV7-2
length: 14

DNA: TGTGCCAGCAGCCAAAACAGGGAATTTTATTCTACCGAGCAGTACTTC
CDR3: CASSQNREFYSTEQYF
size: -
J: TRBJ2-7
D: -
V: TRBV4-2
length: 16

DNA: TGCGCCAGCAGTCAAACACTAGCGGGAGGTCTGAGCACAGATACGCAGTATTTT
CDR3: CASSQTLAGGLSTDTQYF
size: -
J: TRBJ2-3
D: TRBD2
V: TRBV23-1
length: 18

DNA: TGTGCCAGCACCACGGGACTAGCGGGAGGGATCTACAATGAGCAGTTCTTC
CDR3: CASTTGLAGGIYNEQFF
size: once
J: TRBJ2-1
D: TRBD2
V: TRBV11-3
length: 17

DNA: TGCGCCAGCAGCCAAGTGCACCCAGATAGCAATCAGCCCCAGCATTTT
CDR3: CASSQVHPDSNQPQHF
size: -
J: TRBJ1-5
D: -
V: TRBV4-1
length: 16

DNA: TGTGCCAGCAGCTTGGTGGGCGGGAGTTTCTACAATGAGCAGTTCTTC
CDR3: CASSLVGGSFYNEQFF
size: -
J: TRBJ2-1
D: TRBD2
V: TRBV5-6
length: 16

DNA: TGCAGCGTTCCCACGGGGACAGGGAGGAACGAGCAGTACTTC
CDR3: CSVPTGTGRNEQYF
size: few
J: TRBJ2-7
D: TRBD1
V: TRBV29-1
length: 14

DNA: TGTGCCAGCAGCTTGGAGAGAGGGTTAAACTACGAGCAGTACTTC
CDR3: CASSLERGLNYEQYF
size: -
J: TRBJ2-7
D: -
V: TRBV5-6
length: 15

DNA: TGTGCCATCAAATCAGGTCCTGAAGCTTTCTTT
CDR3: CAIKSGPEAFF
size: -
J: TRBJ1-1
D: -
V: TRBV10-3
length: 11

DNA: TGTGCCAGCAGCCGAGAGAGGGCCCTCGGAGAGACCCAGTACTTC
CDR3: CASSRERALGETQYF
size: -
J: TRBJ2-5
D: -
V: TRBV14
length: 15